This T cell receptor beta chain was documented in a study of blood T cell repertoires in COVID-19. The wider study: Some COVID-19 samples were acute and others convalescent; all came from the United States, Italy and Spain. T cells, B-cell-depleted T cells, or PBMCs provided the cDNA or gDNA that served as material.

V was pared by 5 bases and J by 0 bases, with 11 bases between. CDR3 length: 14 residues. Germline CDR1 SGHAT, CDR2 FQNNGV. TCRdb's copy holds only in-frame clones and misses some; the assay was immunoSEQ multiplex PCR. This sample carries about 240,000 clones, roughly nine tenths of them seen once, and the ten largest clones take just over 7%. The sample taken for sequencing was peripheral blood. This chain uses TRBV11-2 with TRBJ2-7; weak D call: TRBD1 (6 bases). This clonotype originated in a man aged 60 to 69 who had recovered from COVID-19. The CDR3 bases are TGTGCCAGCAGCCCAACCAGGGGCTCCTACGAGCAGTACGTC. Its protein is CASSPTRGSYEQYV.